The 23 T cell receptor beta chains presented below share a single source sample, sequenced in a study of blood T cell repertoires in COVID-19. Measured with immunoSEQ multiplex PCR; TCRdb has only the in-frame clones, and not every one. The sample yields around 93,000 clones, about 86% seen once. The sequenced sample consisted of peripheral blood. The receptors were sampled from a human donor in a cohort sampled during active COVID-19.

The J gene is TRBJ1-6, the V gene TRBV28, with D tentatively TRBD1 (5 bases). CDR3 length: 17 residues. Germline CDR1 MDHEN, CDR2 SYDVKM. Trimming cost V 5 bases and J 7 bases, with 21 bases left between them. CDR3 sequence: CASSGGGGPKGNSPLHF. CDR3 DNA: TGTGCCAGCAGTGGTGGCGGTGGGCCCAAGGGGAATTCACCCCTCCACTTT.

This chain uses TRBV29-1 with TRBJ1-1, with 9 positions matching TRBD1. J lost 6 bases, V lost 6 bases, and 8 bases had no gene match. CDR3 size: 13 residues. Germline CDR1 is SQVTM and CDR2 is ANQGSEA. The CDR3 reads CSVTGGGSSEAFF. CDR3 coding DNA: TGCAGCGTAACAGGGGGCGGCTCGTCTGAAGCTTTCTTT.

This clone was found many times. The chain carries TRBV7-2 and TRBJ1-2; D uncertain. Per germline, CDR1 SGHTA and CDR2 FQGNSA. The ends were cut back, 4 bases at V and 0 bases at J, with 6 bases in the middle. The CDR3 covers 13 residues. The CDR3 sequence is CASSSKPNYGYTF. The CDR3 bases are TGTGCCAGCAGCTCTAAACCTAACTATGGCTACACCTTC.

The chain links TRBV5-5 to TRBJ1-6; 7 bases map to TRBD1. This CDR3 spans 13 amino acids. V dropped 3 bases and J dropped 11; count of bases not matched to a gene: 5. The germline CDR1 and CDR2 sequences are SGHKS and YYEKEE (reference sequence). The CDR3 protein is CASSSTGLTPLHF. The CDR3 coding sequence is TGTGCCAGCAGCTCGACAGGGTTGACACCCCTCCACTTT.

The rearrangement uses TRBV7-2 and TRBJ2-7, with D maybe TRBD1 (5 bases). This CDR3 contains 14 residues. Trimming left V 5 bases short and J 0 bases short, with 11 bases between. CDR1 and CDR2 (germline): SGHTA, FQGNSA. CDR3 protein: CASSLDTHSYEQYF. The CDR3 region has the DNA TGTGCCAGCAGCCTGGACACTCACTCCTACGAGCAGTACTTC.

This CDR3 reads CASSLGQGVSYEQYF. CDR3 in DNA: TGTGCCAGTAGTTTGGGACAGGGAGTTTCCTACGAGCAGTACTTC. The J gene is TRBJ2-7, the V gene TRBV19, with TRBD1 matching 9 bases. The CDR3 contains 15 residues. Germline CDR1 LNHDA, CDR2 SQIVND (reference sequence). The junction had 6 bases not matched to a gene; V was cut back by 5 bases and J by 1 base.

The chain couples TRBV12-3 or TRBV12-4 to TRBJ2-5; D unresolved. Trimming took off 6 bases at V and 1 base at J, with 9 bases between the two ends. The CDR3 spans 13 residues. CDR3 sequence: CASRIRAQETQYF. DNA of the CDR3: TGTGCCAGCAGAATTAGAGCCCAAGAGACCCAGTACTTC.

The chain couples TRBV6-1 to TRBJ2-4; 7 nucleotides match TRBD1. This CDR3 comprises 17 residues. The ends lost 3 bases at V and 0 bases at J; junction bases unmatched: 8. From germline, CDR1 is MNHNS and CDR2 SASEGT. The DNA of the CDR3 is TGTGCCAGCAGTGAGAACCACAGGGGCGTAGCCAAAAACATTCAGTACTTC. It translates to CASSENHRGVAKNIQYF.

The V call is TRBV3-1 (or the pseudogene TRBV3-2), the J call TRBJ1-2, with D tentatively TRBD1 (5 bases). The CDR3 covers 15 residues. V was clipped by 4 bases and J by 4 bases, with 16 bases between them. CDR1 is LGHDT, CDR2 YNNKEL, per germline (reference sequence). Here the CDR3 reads CASSLPSGGGYGYTF. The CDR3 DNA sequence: TGTGCCAGCAGCCTCCCCTCCGGGGGAGGCTATGGCTACACCTTC.

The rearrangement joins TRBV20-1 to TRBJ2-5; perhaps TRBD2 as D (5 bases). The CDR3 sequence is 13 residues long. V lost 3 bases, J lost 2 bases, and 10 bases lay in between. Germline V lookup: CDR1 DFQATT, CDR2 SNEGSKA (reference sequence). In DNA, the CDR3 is TGCAGTGCTAGTATCGGGGTACAAGAGACCCAGTACTTC. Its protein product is CSASIGVQETQYF.

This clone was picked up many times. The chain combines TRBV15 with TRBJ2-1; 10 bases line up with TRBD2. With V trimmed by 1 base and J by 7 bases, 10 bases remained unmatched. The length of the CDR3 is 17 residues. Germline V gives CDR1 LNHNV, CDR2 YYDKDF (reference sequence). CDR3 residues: CATSRVPRGLAENEQFF. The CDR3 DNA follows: TGTGCCACCAGCAGAGTCCCCCGCGGACTAGCGGAGAATGAGCAGTTCTTC.

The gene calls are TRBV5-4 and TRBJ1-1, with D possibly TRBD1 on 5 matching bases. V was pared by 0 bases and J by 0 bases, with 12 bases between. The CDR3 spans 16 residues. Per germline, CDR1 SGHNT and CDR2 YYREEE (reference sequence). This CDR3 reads CASSLGGGLMNTEAFF. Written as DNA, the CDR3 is TGTGCCAGCAGCTTGGGGGGGGGACTGATGAACACTGAAGCTTTCTTT. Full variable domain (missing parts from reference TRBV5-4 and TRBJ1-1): ETGVTQSPTHLIKTRGQQVTLRCSSQSGHNTVSWYQQALGQGPQFIFQYYREEENGRGNFPPRFSGLQFPNYSSELNVNALELDDSALYLCASSLGGGLMNTEAFFGQGTRLTVV.

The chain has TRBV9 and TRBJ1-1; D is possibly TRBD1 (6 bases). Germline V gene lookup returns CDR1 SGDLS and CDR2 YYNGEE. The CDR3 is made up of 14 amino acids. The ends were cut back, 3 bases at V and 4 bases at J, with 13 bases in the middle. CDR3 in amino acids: CASSDQPGVTEAFF. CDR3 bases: TGTGCCAGCAGCGACCAACCAGGGGTCACTGAAGCTTTCTTT.

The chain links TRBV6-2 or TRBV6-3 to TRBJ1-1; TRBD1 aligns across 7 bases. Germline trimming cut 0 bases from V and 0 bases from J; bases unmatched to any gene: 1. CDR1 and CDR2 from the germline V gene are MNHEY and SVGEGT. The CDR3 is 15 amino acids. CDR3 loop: CASSYSGTVNTEAFF. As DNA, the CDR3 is TGTGCCAGCAGTTACTCGGGGACAGTGAACACTGAAGCTTTCTTT.

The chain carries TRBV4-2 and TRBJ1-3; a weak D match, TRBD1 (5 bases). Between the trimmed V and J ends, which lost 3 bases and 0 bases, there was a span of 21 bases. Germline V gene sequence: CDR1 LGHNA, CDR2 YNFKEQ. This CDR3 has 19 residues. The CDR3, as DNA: TGTGCCAGCAGCCAGCCGCAAATGGGGACTAGGACCTCTGGAAACACCATATATTTT. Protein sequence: CASSQPQMGTRTSGNTIYF.

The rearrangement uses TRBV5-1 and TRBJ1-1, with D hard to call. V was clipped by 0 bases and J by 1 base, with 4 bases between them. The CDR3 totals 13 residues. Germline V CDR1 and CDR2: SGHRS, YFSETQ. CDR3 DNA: TGCGCCAGCAGCTTGGTAGCGAACACTGAAGCTTTCTTT. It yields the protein CASSLVANTEAFF.

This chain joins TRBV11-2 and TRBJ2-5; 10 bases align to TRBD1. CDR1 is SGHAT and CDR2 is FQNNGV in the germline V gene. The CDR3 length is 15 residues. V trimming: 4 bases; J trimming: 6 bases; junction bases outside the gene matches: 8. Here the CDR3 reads CASSWGQGSDKTQYF. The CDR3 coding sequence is TGTGCCAGCAGCTGGGGACAGGGGAGCGATAAGACCCAGTACTTC.

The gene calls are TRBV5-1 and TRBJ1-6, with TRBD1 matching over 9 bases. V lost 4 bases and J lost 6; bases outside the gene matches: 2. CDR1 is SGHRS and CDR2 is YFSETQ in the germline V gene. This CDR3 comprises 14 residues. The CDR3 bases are TGCGCCAGCAGCCTGGACAGGGGTAATTCACCCCTCCACTTT. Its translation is CASSLDRGNSPLHF.

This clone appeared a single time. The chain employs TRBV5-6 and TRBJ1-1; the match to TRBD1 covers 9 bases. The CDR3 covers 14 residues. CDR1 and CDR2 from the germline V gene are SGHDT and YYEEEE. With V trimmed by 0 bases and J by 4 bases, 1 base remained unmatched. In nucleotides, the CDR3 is TGTGCCAGCAGCTTGGAGACAGGGGGCACTGAAGCTTTCTTT. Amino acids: CASSLETGGTEAFF.

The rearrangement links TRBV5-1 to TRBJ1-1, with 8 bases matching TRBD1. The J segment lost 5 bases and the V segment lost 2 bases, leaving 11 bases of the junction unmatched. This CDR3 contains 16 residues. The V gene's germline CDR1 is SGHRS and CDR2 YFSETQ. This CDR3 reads CASSLNLRTGMTEAFF. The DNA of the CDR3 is TGCGCCAGCAGCTTAAATTTGAGGACAGGGATGACTGAAGCTTTCTTT.

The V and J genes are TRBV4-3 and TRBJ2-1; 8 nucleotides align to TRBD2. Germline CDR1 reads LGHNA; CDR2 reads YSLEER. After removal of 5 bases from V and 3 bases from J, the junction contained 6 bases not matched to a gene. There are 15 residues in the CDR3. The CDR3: CASSSSGSGYNEQFF. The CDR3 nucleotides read TGCGCCAGCAGCTCCAGCGGGAGCGGCTACAATGAGCAGTTCTTC.

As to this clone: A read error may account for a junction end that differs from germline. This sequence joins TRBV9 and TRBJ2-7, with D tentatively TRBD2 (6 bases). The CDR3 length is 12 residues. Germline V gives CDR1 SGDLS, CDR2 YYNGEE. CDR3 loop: CASSGGGTPLHF. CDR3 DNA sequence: TGTGCCAGCAGTGGAGGAGGGACTCCTCTGCACTTC.

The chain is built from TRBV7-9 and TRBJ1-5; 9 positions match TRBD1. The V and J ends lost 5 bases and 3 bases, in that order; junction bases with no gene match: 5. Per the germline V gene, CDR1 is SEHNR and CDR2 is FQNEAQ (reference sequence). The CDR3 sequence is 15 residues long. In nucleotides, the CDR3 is TGTGCCAGCAGCCAAGGACAGGGGAACAATCAGCCCCAGCATTTT. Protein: CASSQGQGNNQPQHF.